Shown below are 2 T cell receptor beta chains from a single sample sequenced in a study of human T cells and chemical hapten exposure. Time point: pre-sensitization, week 0. As for treatment: therapeutic diphenylcyclopropenone sensitization with weekly scalp DPC. TCRdb reprocessed the RACE reads with MiXCR, giving one entry per CDR3 protein. The sample lists 250,000 or so distinct CDR3 sequences, over 7.5% occurring once. The sequencing here drew on whole blood, taken in connection with sensitization to the hapten diphenylcyclopropenone (DPC). The receptors originated from a man between 18 and 35 years old with alopecia areata. Some clones in this sample may be carry-over from other donors' samples.

This clonotype has a handful of counts. The rearrangement uses TRBV2 and TRBJ1-2; 8 nucleotides align to TRBD1. J was trimmed by 8 bases and V by 6 bases; bases with no gene match: 17. Germline lookup yields CDR1 SNHLY and CDR2 FYNNEI. This CDR3 has 16 residues. The chain's CDR3 is CASREGGGQGVFGYTF. CDR3 nucleotide sequence: TGTGCCAGCAGGGAGGGTGGCGGACAGGGAGTGTTCGGCTACACCTTC. The whole variable domain, filled in from reference TRBV2 and TRBJ1-2, reads EPEVTQTPSHQVTQMGQEVILRCVPISNHLYFYWYRQILGQKVEFLVSFYNNEISEKSEIFDDQFSVERPDGSNFTLKIRSTKLEDSAMYFCASREGGGQGVFGYTFGSGTRLTVV.

This clonotype was counted at least ten times. The CDR3 here is CASSPRRFGETQYF. The CDR3 DNA reads as TGTGCCAGCAGCCCACGCCGATTTGGGGAGACCCAGTACTTC. The chain uses TRBV7-8 and TRBJ2-5; no clear D gene. V was shortened by 5 bases and J by 5 bases, with 15 bases between the two germline ends. The CDR3 has 14 residues. CDR1 and CDR2 (germline): SGHVS, FQNEAQ.